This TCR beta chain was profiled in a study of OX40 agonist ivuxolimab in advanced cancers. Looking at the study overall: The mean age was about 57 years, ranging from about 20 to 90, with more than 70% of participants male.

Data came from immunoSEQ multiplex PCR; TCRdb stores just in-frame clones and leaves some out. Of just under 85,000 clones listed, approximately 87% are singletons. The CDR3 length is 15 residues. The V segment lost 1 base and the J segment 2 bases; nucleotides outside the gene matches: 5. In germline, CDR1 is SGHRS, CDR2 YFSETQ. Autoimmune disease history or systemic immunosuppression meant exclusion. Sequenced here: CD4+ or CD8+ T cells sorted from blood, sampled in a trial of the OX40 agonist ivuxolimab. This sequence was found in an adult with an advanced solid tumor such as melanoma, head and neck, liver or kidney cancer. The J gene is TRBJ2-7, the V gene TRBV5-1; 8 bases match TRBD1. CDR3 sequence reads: CASSLSRTGTYEQYF. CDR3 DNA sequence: TGCGCCAGCAGCTTGTCCCGGACAGGGACCTACGAGCAGTACTTC.